The table lists the clone carrying this T cell receptor beta chain with a few counts. No antigen is known for it. The data stem from a study of T-cell memory formation after mild COVID-19. General observations from the study: That cross-reactive memory joined was suggested by some responding clones appearing in pre-infection memory.

TCRdb re-called the 5' RACE reads through MiXCR, storing one row per CDR3 protein. Altogether some 350,000 distinct CDR3 sequences are present, around 13% being singletons, with the ten largest covering over 20%. The germline V and J ends were trimmed by 2 bases and 4 bases, with 10 bases remaining between them. The CDR3 is 14 residues long. Germline V gives CDR1 MNHEY, CDR2 SVGEGT. The sequenced material came from PBMCs or a T cell subset sorted from them (not recorded which). V usage is TRBV6-2 or TRBV6-3 and J usage is TRBJ2-3; D call uncertain. The sequence was collected from a man aged 18-30 years who had mild COVID-19 (a few samples of this study predate the infection). Cell type and time point are not known. Here the CDR3 reads CASSYLVSADTQYF. The CDR3 DNA reads as TGTGCCAGCAGTTACCTGGTTTCCGCAGATACGCAGTATTTT.